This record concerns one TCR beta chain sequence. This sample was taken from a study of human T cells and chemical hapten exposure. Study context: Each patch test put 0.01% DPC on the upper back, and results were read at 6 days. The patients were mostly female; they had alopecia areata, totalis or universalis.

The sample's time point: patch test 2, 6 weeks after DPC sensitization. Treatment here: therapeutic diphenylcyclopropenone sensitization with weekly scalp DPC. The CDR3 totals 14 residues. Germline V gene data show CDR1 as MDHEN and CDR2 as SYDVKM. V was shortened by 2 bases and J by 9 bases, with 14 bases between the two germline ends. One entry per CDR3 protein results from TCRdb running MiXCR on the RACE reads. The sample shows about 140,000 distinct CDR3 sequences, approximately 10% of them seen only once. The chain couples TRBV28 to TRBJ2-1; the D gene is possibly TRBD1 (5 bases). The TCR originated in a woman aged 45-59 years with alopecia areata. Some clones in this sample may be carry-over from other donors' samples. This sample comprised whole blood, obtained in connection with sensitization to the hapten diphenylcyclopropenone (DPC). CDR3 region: CASSLGQGLSEQFF. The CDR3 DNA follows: TGTGCCAGCAGTTTAGGGCAGGGCCTAAGTGAGCAGTTCTTC.